The present entry profiles one T cell receptor beta chain with its context. Its antigen is not identified. This entry comes from a study of vaccination effects on CD4 cells after COVID-19. Whole-study context: Relative to the second dose, post-vaccine samples were obtained a median of 72 days later. Whole-study results and caveats: In the late period after vaccination, infection- and vaccine-induced clones contracted markedly.

Pools of viral peptides were used by the ViraFEST assay to expand antigen-specific CD4+ T cells ahead of sequencing. After around nine days in culture, the CD4+ T cells were isolated. Participants were vaccinated with two doses of either the BNT162b2 or mRNA-1273 vaccine. IL-2 at approximately 9.7 IU/ml and peptides at roughly 10 ug/ml were added to cultured PBMC, approximately 1.9 million per well. Fresh IL-2-containing medium replaced half the medium on days 3 and 7. Using immunoSEQ multiplex PCR, the repertoire was profiled, and TCRdb retains in-frame clones only, with some absent. The table records approximately 83,000 clones, around 77% of them present only once. With 5 bases removed from V and 7 bases from J, the gap between germline ends came to 20 bases. The germline V gene has CDR1 LNHDA and CDR2 SQIVND (reference sequence). The CDR3 is 15 amino acids.

This sample comprised CD4+ T cells from PBMCs cultured with HCoV-OC43 spike peptides, obtained after COVID-19 vaccination. Subset indicated: HCoV-OC43 spike overlapping peptide pool stimulation. The receptor comes from a human donor who received a COVID-19 vaccine. The chain has TRBV19 and TRBJ2-5, with a tentative D call TRBD1 (7 bases). The chain's CDR3 is CASSLAGGPWTTQYF. CDR3 nucleotides: TGTGCCAGTAGTTTAGCAGGGGGGCCATGGACGACCCAGTACTTC.